The 7 T cell receptor beta chains below all came from one sample that was sequenced in a study of cytomegalovirus exposure and HLA in healthy donors. Some clones are missing from TCRdb's copy, which holds only in-frame ones; the method was immunoSEQ multiplex PCR. The table includes some 310,000 clones, approximately 88% detected once. The sequenced material came from PBMCs. These receptors were obtained from a man younger than 45 in good health and CMV-seronegative.

The chain carries TRBV27 and TRBJ1-2, with 9 nucleotides matching TRBD1. J was trimmed by 5 bases and V by 7 bases; bases with no gene match: 5. Germline V lookup: CDR1 MNHEY, CDR2 SMNVEV (reference sequence). The length of the CDR3 is 13 residues. CDR3 DNA sequence: TGTGCCAGCACCTCCGGGACAGGGTATGGCTACACCTTC. This sequence encodes CASTSGTGYGYTF.

The J gene is TRBJ2-7, the V gene TRBV6-5; D remains unclear. Deletions cut 4 bases from V and 0 bases from J, with 16 bases between. Germline V gives CDR1 MNHEY, CDR2 SVGAGI. The CDR3 consists of 16 residues. The CDR3 DNA reads as TGTGCCAGCAGTTCCCATGGCGGCGGTAGCTCCTACGAGCAGTACTTC. Translating it yields CASSSHGGGSSYEQYF.

This clone has a handful of counts. The rearrangement joins TRBV4-1 to TRBJ1-5; 11 bases agree with TRBD1. The germline CDR1 and CDR2 sequences are MGHRA and YSYEKL. V shed 4 bases and J 2 bases; nucleotides not matched to a gene: 10. The CDR3 is 18 residues long. The CDR3 is CASSPTERTGGGNQPQHF. The CDR3 DNA reads as TGCGCCAGCAGCCCGACCGAACGGACAGGGGGCGGCAATCAGCCCCAGCATTTT.

The CDR3 bases are TGTGCCAGCAGCTTGAGGAGACAGATGAACACTGAAGCTTTCTTT. This sequence encodes CASSLRRQMNTEAFF. This chain uses TRBV5-6 with TRBJ1-1, with D possibly being TRBD1 (5 bases). CDR3 length: 15 residues. V was trimmed by 1 base and J by 0 bases, leaving 10 bases between them. Germline V gene sequence: CDR1 SGHDT, CDR2 YYEEEE.

The rearrangement uses TRBV5-4 and TRBJ1-6; 8 nucleotides match TRBD1. V shed 3 bases and J 7 bases; nucleotides not matched to a gene: 3. Germline V CDR1 and CDR2: SGHNT, YYREEE (reference sequence). The CDR3 sequence is 14 residues long. The CDR3 loop reads CASSSGGDNSPLHF. Written as DNA, the CDR3 is TGTGCCAGCAGCTCAGGGGGCGACAATTCACCCCTCCACTTT.

J is TRBJ1-1 and V is TRBV25-1, with a weak D call TRBD1 (5 bases). Germline assignment: CDR1 MGHDK and CDR2 SYGVNS. There are 14 residues in the CDR3. V dropped 2 bases and J dropped 6 bases, with 13 bases sitting between them. For the CDR3, the DNA is TGTGCCAGCAGTGAAGGGGCAATGACACCTGAAGCTTTCTTT. Translating it yields CASSEGAMTPEAFF.

This sequence joins TRBV6-1 and TRBJ2-1, with 8 bases that match TRBD1. The CDR3 has 14 amino acids. Germline loops: CDR1 MNHNS, CDR2 SASEGT. V was clipped by 1 base and J by 8 bases; unmatched bases: 4. CDR3 DNA: TGTGCCAGCAGTGAAGACAGGGGGTGGGATGAGCAGTTCTTC. Translated: CASSEDRGWDEQFF.